This T cell receptor (beta chain) was obtained from a study of T cells in Graves' hyperthyroidism and ophthalmopathy. Study as a whole: Peripheral blood collection took place at initial diagnosis, before any treatment.

The CDR3 extends over 14 amino acids. V lost 3 bases and J lost 8; bases outside the gene matches: 8. Germline V gives CDR1 DFQATT, CDR2 SNEGSKA (reference sequence). Study-wide results and caveats: Appearing also in blood were most of the thyroid clonotypes expanded above 0.001. Ophthalmopathy was distinguished from stable hyperthyroidism by 13 V-J signatures.

It was RNA transcripts that yielded the amplified TCR beta CDR3 regions. The TCR CDR3 first-round RT-PCR relied on the HTBI primer set. TCRdb reprocessed the multiplex PCR reads via MiXCR and lists one record per CDR3 protein. Among a few hundred thousand distinct CDR3 sequences listed, about 15% were seen once. This clonotype was detected a few times. Its antigen is still unknown. The blood specimen was taken at initial hyperthyroidism diagnosis, before any ophthalmopathy symptoms. Sequencing was done on a sample of blood. The sequence was obtained from a woman aged 45-65 years with Graves' hyperthyroidism that later progressed to Graves' ophthalmopathy. This rearrangement joins TRBV20-1 to TRBJ2-2; TRBD2 aligns across 8 bases. The CDR3 region has the DNA TGCAGTGCTAGGTTTGCGGGAGGTGCGGGGGAGCTGTTTTTT. Translated, it gives CSARFAGGAGELFF.